Listed here is a single T cell receptor beta chain. Its matching antigen is unknown. Sequenced by immunoSEQ multiplex PCR; TCRdb stores in-frame clones only, minus some. This table holds 23,000 or so clones, about four fifths found once. The data derive from a study of vaccination effects on CD4 cells after COVID-19. The CDR3 is made up of 15 amino acids. Germline loops: CDR1 MNHEY, CDR2 SVGAGI. With 6 bases clipped from V and 6 bases from J, the junction kept 7 bases outside the gene matches. Expansion of antigen-specific CD4+ T cells with viral peptide pools was carried out by the ViraFEST assay before sequencing. Following 10 days of culture, CD4+ T cells were isolated. Two-dose BNT162b2 or mRNA-1273 vaccination was given to participants. Recipients of the vaccine had no prior SARS-CoV-2 infection and negative nucleocapsid antibodies.

This TCR was sampled from a human donor who received a COVID-19 vaccine. Some clones in this sample may be carry-over from other donors' samples. V usage is TRBV6-5 and J usage is TRBJ2-1, with 11 bases aligning to TRBD1. The sequences come from CD4+ T cells from PBMCs cultured with SARS-CoV-2 spike peptides, collected after COVID-19 vaccination. This CDR3 is CASRRGQGGFNEQFF. The CDR3 nucleotides read TGTGCCAGCAGACGGGGACAGGGGGGATTCAATGAGCAGTTCTTC.